These 18 T cell receptor beta chains share one sample of origin, sequenced in a study of CD8 T cells in Susac syndrome. Random hexamers served to reverse transcribe about 0.5 to 1 ug RNA. TCRdb independently ran MiXCR on the immunoSEQ multiplex PCR reads; one entry per CDR3 protein. The sample lists more than 130,000 distinct CDR3 sequences, about 93% occurring once. Sequencing was done on a sample of CD8+ T cells from PBMCs. The receptors were sampled from a human donor in good health.

The chain is built from TRBV20-1 and TRBJ2-7, with D hard to call. Deletions cut 0 bases from V and 2 bases from J, with 17 bases between. The CDR3 length is 16 residues. The germline V gene encodes CDR1 DFQATT and CDR2 SNEGSKA (reference sequence). For the CDR3, the DNA is TGCAGTGCTAGAGATAGTGAGCTGGCTTTAACCTACGAGCAGTACTTC. It translates to CSARDSELALTYEQYF.

This chain links TRBV7-6 with TRBJ2-5; 8 nucleotides agree with TRBD2. Germline CDR1 is SGHVS and CDR2 is FNYEAQ. The CDR3 has 14 residues. V lost 2 bases, J lost 3 bases, and 2 bases stayed unmatched. CDR3: CASSLSAGEETQYF. DNA of the CDR3: TGTGCCAGCAGCTTATCAGCGGGAGAAGAGACCCAGTACTTC.

The chain uses TRBV27 and TRBJ2-7; 10 bases agree with TRBD1. The CDR3 length is 15 residues. Germline V gives CDR1 MNHEY, CDR2 SMNVEV (reference sequence). The V and J ends lost 4 bases and 7 bases, in that order; junction bases with no gene match: 10. The CDR3 nucleotides read TGTGCCAGCAGTTCCCTACGGACAGGGGGGGGAGAGCAGTACTTC. The encoded protein is CASSSLRTGGGEQYF.

The rearrangement links TRBV7-9 to TRBJ2-5; possibly TRBD2 for D (5 bases). Germline loops: CDR1 SEHNR, CDR2 FQNEAQ (reference sequence). The ends were cut back, 6 bases at V and 5 bases at J, with 13 bases in the middle. This CDR3 spans 13 amino acids. CDR3 amino acids: CASRWTLGETQYF. The CDR3 nucleotides read TGTGCCAGCAGATGGACTCTCGGGGAGACCCAGTACTTC.

This clonotype came up once. The V call is TRBV7-8, the J call TRBJ2-2; D gene ambiguous. This CDR3 is 14 amino acids long. Per germline, CDR1 SGHVS and CDR2 FQNEAQ. V was trimmed by 3 bases and J by 2 bases, leaving 7 bases between them. In DNA, the CDR3 is TGTGCCAGCAGCTTGGGGTTTAACACCGGGGAGCTGTTTTTT. Translated: CASSLGFNTGELFF.

DNA of the CDR3: TGCAGCGTTCGAGCGGGAGGGATATCCAATGAGCAGTTCTTC. It codes for CSVRAGGISNEQFF. V and J are TRBV29-1 and TRBJ2-1; 10 positions agree with TRBD2. The J segment lost 6 bases and the V segment lost 5 bases, leaving 7 bases of the junction unmatched. CDR3 length: 14 amino acids. Germline CDR1 reads SQVTM; CDR2 reads ANQGSEA.

This chain links TRBV7-9 with TRBJ1-1; TRBD1 aligns across 7 bases. The germline V gene has CDR1 SEHNR and CDR2 FQNEAQ (reference sequence). V lost 1 base and J lost 7; bases outside the gene matches: 6. The CDR3 totals 14 residues. The CDR3 bases are TGTGCCAGCAGCTTAGAGGGGGCGCCCGGTGAAGCTTTCTTT. Its protein is CASSLEGAPGEAFF.

This rearrangement joins TRBV24-1 to TRBJ2-7; no clear D. Per germline, CDR1 KGHDR and CDR2 SFDVKD. Trimming removed 2 bases from V and 0 bases from J, with 7 bases in between. CDR3 length equals 14 residues. CDR3 sequence: CATSDSTDSYEQYF. Written as DNA, the CDR3 is TGTGCCACCAGTGATTCGACGGACTCCTACGAGCAGTACTTC.

The gene calls are TRBV7-9 and TRBJ2-1; possible D gene TRBD2, 5 bases. Germline V gene lookup returns CDR1 SEHNR and CDR2 FQNEAQ (reference sequence). The CDR3 has 14 amino acids. The ends were cut back, 1 base at V and 8 bases at J, with 12 bases in the middle. CDR3 sequence: CASSLGTSGDEQFF. The CDR3 DNA is TGTGCCAGCAGCTTAGGGACTTCTGGGGATGAGCAGTTCTTC.

The chain is built from TRBV6-1 and TRBJ2-1, with D possibly TRBD2 on 5 matching bases. The CDR3 is 18 residues long. Germline V gives CDR1 MNHNS, CDR2 SASEGT. Between the trimmed V and J ends, which lost 5 bases and 1 base, there was a span of 21 bases. The CDR3 reads CASSPHSRERLSYNEQFF. CDR3 DNA: TGTGCCAGCAGTCCCCACAGTAGGGAGCGCCTATCCTACAATGAGCAGTTCTTC.

This rearrangement joins TRBV4-3 to TRBJ2-3; tentative D call: TRBD1 (6 bases). The CDR3 sequence is 16 residues long. Deletions cut 0 bases from V and 0 bases from J, with 10 bases between. The germline CDR1 and CDR2 sequences are LGHNA and YSLEER. The CDR3, as DNA: TGCGCCAGCAGCCAAGATGGGACACTGAGCACAGATACGCAGTATTTT. This codes for CASSQDGTLSTDTQYF.

The chain uses TRBV27 and TRBJ2-1; D gene ambiguous. V was trimmed by 6 bases and J by 7 bases, leaving 13 bases between them. Germline CDR1 MNHEY, CDR2 SMNVEV (reference sequence). There are 13 residues in the CDR3. In nucleotides, the CDR3 is TGTGCCAGCAGAGATCCCCGTGGGAATGAGCAGTTCTTC. Its protein product is CASRDPRGNEQFF.

The chain joins TRBV27 to TRBJ2-7, with 8 positions matching TRBD2. V was clipped by 5 bases and J by 1 base; unmatched bases: 7. The CDR3 is 15 residues long. Germline CDR1 reads MNHEY; CDR2 reads SMNVEV (reference sequence). The CDR3 bases are TGTGCCAGCAGTATTACTAGCGGACCATCCTACGAGCAGTACTTC. It encodes CASSITSGPSYEQYF.

This clonotype was recorded once. The J gene is TRBJ2-1, the V gene TRBV13; D unclear. The CDR3 has 15 amino acids. With 4 bases removed from V and 1 base from J, the gap between germline ends came to 11 bases. Germline V gene lookup returns CDR1 PRHDT and CDR2 FYEKMQ (reference sequence). The CDR3 bases are TGTGCCAGCAGCTCAAACAAGGTGTCCTACAATGAGCAGTTCTTC. The encoded protein is CASSSNKVSYNEQFF.

The V gene is TRBV15, the J gene TRBJ2-1; 8 bases are a match to TRBD2. The CDR3 contains 14 residues. Looked up from germline, CDR1 is LNHNV and CDR2 is YYDKDF (reference sequence). The V and J ends lost 1 base and 8 bases, in that order; junction bases with no gene match: 4. CDR3 in DNA: TGTGCCACCAGCAGAGCCGGGACTAGAGATGAGCAGTTCTTC. Its translation is CATSRAGTRDEQFF.

CDR3 coding DNA: TGTGCCACCAGCAGAAGCCCCGAAACTAATGAAAAACTGTTTTTT. This translates into CATSRSPETNEKLFF. The gene calls are TRBV15 and TRBJ1-4, with D unclear. The CDR3 runs 15 residues. Germline CDR1 LNHNV, CDR2 YYDKDF (reference sequence). Deletions cut 2 bases from V and 1 base from J, with 8 bases between. Full variable domain (rest looked up from reference TRBV15 and TRBJ1-4): DAMVIQNPRYQVTQFGKPVTLSCSQTLNHNVMYWYQQKSSQAPKLLFHYYDKDFNNEADTPDNFQSRRPNTSFCFLDIRSPGLGDTAMYLCATSRSPETNEKLFFGSGTQLSVL.

The V and J genes are TRBV4-3 and TRBJ2-2; 9 bases align to TRBD2. Germline CDR1 reads LGHNA; CDR2 reads YSLEER. The CDR3 spans 15 residues. V was pared by 11 bases and J by 6 bases, with 13 bases of the junction left unmatched. CDR3 sequence: CAAFRWREGPGELFF. CDR3 DNA: TGCGCCGCCTTTCGATGGCGGGAGGGCCCCGGGGAGCTGTTTTTT.

The J gene is TRBJ2-3, the V gene TRBV5-4; possible D gene TRBD2, 6 bases. The V gene's germline CDR1 is SGHNT and CDR2 YYREEE (reference sequence). Trimming cost V 3 bases and J 4 bases, with 12 bases left between them. The CDR3 loop spans 14 amino acids. CDR3 bases: TGTGCCAGCAGCTCAAGTGGGAGGTCAGATACGCAGTATTTT. Translating gives CASSSSGRSDTQYF.